The clone carrying this T cell receptor (beta chain) was seen a handful of times. Its cognate antigen is unknown. This CDR3 is 14 amino acids long. Trimming shortened V by 5 bases and J by 0 bases, and 8 bases separated the two germline ends. CDR1 SGHTA and CDR2 FQGNSA come from the germline V gene. This record belongs to a study of T-cell memory formation after mild COVID-19. Study in general: Clustering of TCRs was largely donor specific.

General study findings and limits: Proof of SARS-CoV-2 specificity was absent for the second-wave clones that crested on day 37. Some responding clones appeared in pre-infection memory, suggesting cross-reactive memory joined.

UMIs and sample barcodes were carried by the TCR alpha and TCR beta cDNA libraries that 5'RACE produced using constant-segment primers. Using its own MiXCR run on the 5' RACE reads, TCRdb lists one record per CDR3 protein. The sample consists of under 85,000 distinct CDR3 sequences, approximately 15% of them appearing once. This receptor was identified in an adult woman who had mild COVID-19 (a few samples of this study predate the infection). Cell type and time point are not known. The source material was PBMCs or a T cell subset sorted from them (not recorded which). The V call is TRBV7-2, the J call TRBJ2-1, with D hard to call. The CDR3 reads CASSGRSSYNEQFF. Written as DNA, the CDR3 is TGTGCCAGCAGCGGTCGAAGCTCCTACAATGAGCAGTTCTTC.